A single sample is the source of the 30 T cell receptor beta chains below, sequenced in a study of blood T cell repertoires in COVID-19. Sequencing used immunoSEQ multiplex PCR; TCRdb keeps in-frame clones, though not all of them. The sample includes 130,000 to 150,000 clones, over 80% of them seen just once. Sequencing was carried out using PBMCs or T cells enriched from blood (not recorded which). The receptors were gathered from a woman aged 50 to 60 who had been exposed to COVID-19.

The V gene is TRBV6-5, the J gene TRBJ1-2; perhaps TRBD1 as D (5 bases). V was clipped by 7 bases and J by 2 bases, with 14 bases between them. This CDR3 comprises 14 residues. Germline V lookup: CDR1 MNHEY, CDR2 SVGAGI. The CDR3 sequence: CASTPGGENYGYTF. In nucleotides, the CDR3 is TGTGCCAGCACCCCGGGGGGGGAGAACTATGGCTACACCTTC.

V is TRBV4-3 and J is TRBJ2-7, with 9 bases that match TRBD1. CDR3 size: 15 residues. The germline V gene encodes CDR1 LGHNA and CDR2 YSLEER. V was clipped by 2 bases and J by 3 bases; unmatched bases: 5. CDR3 DNA sequence: TGCGCCAGCAGCCAATGGAGGACAGGGGTCTACGAGCAGTACTTC. It specifies CASSQWRTGVYEQYF.

The genes are TRBV2 and TRBJ1-1; D might be TRBD1 (6 bases). The CDR3 extends over 15 amino acids. Trimming stripped 6 bases from V and 0 bases from J, with 14 bases between. Per germline, CDR1 SNHLY and CDR2 FYNNEI. CDR3 in amino acids: CASREQGTMNTEAFF. CDR3 DNA sequence: TGTGCCAGCAGAGAACAGGGTACCATGAACACTGAAGCTTTCTTT.

This clone was recorded only once. This rearrangement joins TRBV15 to TRBJ2-6, with TRBD1 matching 9 bases. The V gene's germline CDR1 is LNHNV and CDR2 YYDKDF (reference sequence). V lost 5 bases to trimming and J lost 2 bases; unmatched junction nucleotides: 7. CDR3 length equals 17 residues. The CDR3 region has the DNA TGTGCCACCAGCCTGGGACAGGGAACCCCTGGGGCCAACGTCCTGACTTTC. Its protein product is CATSLGQGTPGANVLTF.

This clone was observed a single time. The rearrangement uses TRBV5-6 and TRBJ1-2, with D possibly TRBD1 on 6 matching bases. The CDR3 sequence is 14 residues long. The ends were cut back, 0 bases at V and 4 bases at J, with 10 bases in the middle. Germline CDR1 is SGHDT and CDR2 is YYEEEE. DNA of the CDR3: TGTGCCAGCAGCTTGGCCGACAGGCTCTATGGCTACACCTTC. This translates into CASSLADRLYGYTF.

This clone was recorded only once. The chain joins TRBV5-4 to TRBJ1-1, with a weak D call TRBD1 (6 bases). V dropped 2 bases and J dropped 0 bases, with 8 bases sitting between them. The CDR3 spans 14 residues. Looked up from germline, CDR1 is SGHNT and CDR2 is YYREEE (reference sequence). The DNA of the CDR3 is TGTGCCAGCAGCTTTGGACAGATGAACACTGAAGCTTTCTTT. It is translated as CASSFGQMNTEAFF. Complete variable domain (other parts from reference TRBV5-4 and TRBJ1-1): ETGVTQSPTHLIKTRGQQVTLRCSSQSGHNTVSWYQQALGQGPQFIFQYYREEENGRGNFPPRFSGLQFPNYSSELNVNALELDDSALYLCASSFGQMNTEAFFGQGTRLTVV.

This chain connects TRBV5-4 to TRBJ2-7; tentatively, D is TRBD2 (6 bases). Trimming took off 3 bases at V and 1 base at J, with 14 bases between the two ends. Germline CDR1 is SGHNT and CDR2 is YYREEE (reference sequence). The CDR3 runs to 15 residues. CDR3 bases: TGTGCCAGCAGCTCCGGGGGTGCGTATTCCTACGAGCAGTACTTC. Amino acid sequence: CASSSGGAYSYEQYF.

The rearrangement joins TRBV11-3 to TRBJ2-3; D is possibly TRBD1 (6 bases). V gave up 4 bases and J gave up 2 bases, with 13 bases separating them. The CDR3 is 15 residues long. Germline V lookup: CDR1 SGHNT, CDR2 YENEEA. The CDR3 is CASSSPGHSTDTQYF. The CDR3 DNA follows: TGTGCCAGCAGCTCCCCGGGACACTCCACAGATACGCAGTATTTT.

The CDR3 here is CASSYSKRGGVHSNQPQHF. The CDR3 nucleotides are TGTGCCAGCAGTTACTCGAAGAGAGGGGGCGTCCATAGCAATCAGCCCCAGCATTTT. The chain joins TRBV6-2 or TRBV6-3 to TRBJ1-5, with 7 bases that match TRBD1. Germline CDR1 reads MNHEY; CDR2 reads SVGEGT. V shed 0 bases and J 0 bases; nucleotides not matched to a gene: 11. The CDR3 length is 19 residues.

V and J are TRBV6-2 or TRBV6-3 and TRBJ1-1; no clear D. Per germline, CDR1 MNHEY and CDR2 SVGEGT. CDR3 length: 12 amino acids. Trimming left V 5 bases short and J 2 bases short, with 6 bases between. CDR3: CASSGLNTEAFF. CDR3 nucleotides: TGTGCCAGCAGTGGACTTAACACTGAAGCTTTCTTT.

The chain has TRBV5-1 and TRBJ2-3, with TRBD2 identical over 12 bases. This CDR3 has 16 amino acids. Per germline, CDR1 SGHRS and CDR2 YFSETQ. J gave up 7 bases and V 0 bases, and 6 bases lay outside the gene matches. In nucleotides, the CDR3 is TGCGCCAGCAGCTTGGACCCTAGCGGGGGGGTCAATACGCAGTATTTT. It is translated as CASSLDPSGGVNTQYF. The full variable domain, completed using reference TRBV5-1 and TRBJ2-3, is KAGVTQTPRYLIKTRGQQVTLSCSPISGHRSVSWYQQTPGQGLQFLFEYFSETQRNKGNFPGRFSGRQFSNSRSEMNVSTLELGDSALYLCASSLDPSGGVNTQYFGPGTRLTVL.

The gene calls are TRBV18 and TRBJ1-1, with no clear D. The CDR3 is 14 amino acids. V lost 0 bases to trimming and J lost 0 bases, with 5 bases between them. Germline CDR1 reads KGHSH; CDR2 reads LQKENI. The CDR3 region has the DNA TGTGCCAGCTCACCACCGTCGGTGAACACTGAAGCTTTCTTT. Amino acid sequence: CASSPPSVNTEAFF.

V gene TRBV4-2 combines with J gene TRBJ2-2; the match to TRBD1 covers 9 bases. Germline V gene sequence: CDR1 LGHNA, CDR2 YNFKEQ. Trimming removed 4 bases from V and 5 bases from J; junction bases left unmatched: 5. This CDR3 is 15 amino acids long. The CDR3 protein is CASSPGTGWTGELFF. CDR3 bases: TGTGCCAGCAGCCCGGGGACAGGGTGGACCGGGGAGCTGTTTTTT.

A few counts support this clone. The chain recombines TRBV3-1 (or the pseudogene TRBV3-2) with TRBJ2-5; no clear D. Germline V gene lookup returns CDR1 LGHDT and CDR2 YNNKEL (reference sequence). The CDR3 sequence is 18 residues long. V lost 3 bases and J 4 bases, leaving 24 bases between the germline ends. Written as DNA, the CDR3 is TGTGCCAGCAGCCAGTCTCCCCAGGTTCGCCTCGACCCAGAGACCCAGTACTTC. Translation: CASSQSPQVRLDPETQYF.

The rearrangement joins TRBV2 to TRBJ1-3, with 9 bases identical to TRBD1. V shed 5 bases, J shed 2 bases, and the junction held 13 bases outside the gene matches. Per the germline V gene, CDR1 is SNHLY and CDR2 is FYNNEI. CDR3 length: 18 amino acids. CDR3 nucleotides: TGTGCCAGCAGTCCAAAGAGGTTACAGGGGGCCCCTGGAAACACCATATATTTT. It yields the protein CASSPKRLQGAPGNTIYF.

The chain employs TRBV11-2 and TRBJ2-7; D not certain. V was cut by 1 base and J by 0 bases, with 7 bases left in between. This CDR3 contains 14 residues. The germline gives CDR1 SGHAT, CDR2 FQNNGV. In nucleotides, the CDR3 is TGTGCCAGCAGCTTAGCGGTCGGCTCCTACGAGCAGTACTTC. Its translation: CASSLAVGSYEQYF.

V usage is TRBV9 and J usage is TRBJ2-6, with D unclear. Germline lookup yields CDR1 SGDLS and CDR2 YYNGEE. The V end was cut by 0 bases, the J end by 0 bases, with 4 bases between. The CDR3 is made up of 15 amino acids. The CDR3 here is CASSVAGSGANVLTF. The CDR3 DNA sequence: TGTGCCAGCAGCGTAGCAGGCTCTGGGGCCAACGTCCTGACTTTC.

This chain links TRBV7-8 with TRBJ2-2; D may be TRBD1 (8 bases). From germline, CDR1 is SGHVS and CDR2 FQNEAQ. The CDR3 covers 19 residues. Trimming removed 9 bases at V and 1 base at J, with 27 bases between. CDR3 residues: CASTPLVQGGFRNTGELFF. Written as DNA, the CDR3 is TGTGCCAGTACACCCCTAGTACAGGGGGGGTTCCGGAACACCGGGGAGCTGTTTTTT.

The chain is built from TRBV29-1 and TRBJ1-1, with D perhaps matching TRBD1 (6 bases). Per the germline V gene, CDR1 is SQVTM and CDR2 is ANQGSEA. The CDR3 loop spans 13 amino acids. Trimming cost V 7 bases and J 0 bases, with 12 bases left between them. The CDR3 nucleotides read TGCAGCGCACAGGGCCCGATGAACACTGAAGCTTTCTTT. The encoded protein is CSAQGPMNTEAFF.

This chain links TRBV11-2 with TRBJ2-2, with a weak D call TRBD1 (7 bases). The CDR3 runs to 16 residues. Germline loops: CDR1 SGHAT, CDR2 FQNNGV. Trimming left V 5 bases short and J 7 bases short, with 20 bases between. CDR3 in amino acids: CASSRGRRGRGGELFF. In DNA, the CDR3 is TGTGCCAGCAGCCGGGGGAGGAGGGGGCGAGGCGGGGAGCTGTTTTTT.

V is TRBV7-9 and J is TRBJ2-1, with 11 bases that match TRBD2. Trimming at V came to 0 bases and at J to 4 bases, leaving 5 bases not matched to a gene. Germline CDR1 is SEHNR and CDR2 is FQNEAQ (reference sequence). CDR3 length: 17 residues. Here the CDR3 reads CASSLARLAGLYNEQFF. CDR3 DNA sequence: TGTGCCAGCAGCTTAGCCAGACTAGCGGGGCTTTACAATGAGCAGTTCTTC.

The sample holds a few counts of this clone. The chain employs TRBV7-2 and TRBJ2-7; D is uncertain. Trimming removed 1 base at V and 1 base at J, with 14 bases between. The CDR3 has 16 amino acids. Germline V gene lookup returns CDR1 SGHTA and CDR2 FQGNSA. CDR3 loop: CASSLGGGGGSYEQYF. CDR3 DNA sequence: TGTGCCAGCAGCTTAGGAGGCGGCGGCGGATCCTACGAGCAGTACTTC.

This clone was observed a single time. J is TRBJ2-3 and V is TRBV15, with unresolved D. With 0 bases removed from V and 4 bases from J, the gap between germline ends came to 5 bases. The length of the CDR3 is 13 residues. Germline V gives CDR1 LNHNV, CDR2 YYDKDF (reference sequence). CDR3 residues: CATSRETSDTQYF. In nucleotides, the CDR3 is TGTGCCACCAGCAGAGAAACTTCAGATACGCAGTATTTT.

The chain uses TRBV7-2 and TRBJ1-5; D remains ambiguous. The CDR3 runs 15 residues. Looked up from germline, CDR1 is SGHTA and CDR2 is FQGNSA. The V end was cut by 6 bases, the J end by 7 bases, with 19 bases between. CDR3 in DNA: TGTGCCAGCAGTTCTATCGACTGGCTCGAGCAGCCCCAGCATTTT. It yields the protein CASSSIDWLEQPQHF.

The V and J genes are TRBV7-2 and TRBJ1-5; D is possibly TRBD1 (5 bases). V was shortened by 4 bases and J by 7 bases, with 11 bases between the two germline ends. This CDR3 comprises 13 residues. Germline V lookup: CDR1 SGHTA, CDR2 FQGNSA. CDR3 residues: CASSSQGGQPQHF. As DNA, the CDR3 is TGTGCCAGCAGCTCGCAGGGTGGACAGCCCCAGCATTTT.

This sequence joins TRBV3-1 (or the pseudogene TRBV3-2) and TRBJ2-5, with D possibly being TRBD1 (6 bases). Germline V gives CDR1 LGHDT, CDR2 YNNKEL (reference sequence). The CDR3 is 16 amino acids. V was cut by 2 bases and J by 3 bases, with 16 bases left in between. CDR3: CASSQLPGTIEETQYF. The CDR3 bases are TGTGCCAGCAGCCAACTCCCCGGGACAATCGAAGAGACCCAGTACTTC.

The V call is TRBV12-3 or TRBV12-4, the J call TRBJ1-5; D remains ambiguous. The CDR3 has 13 residues. V dropped 3 bases and J dropped 4 bases, with 7 bases sitting between them. The CDR3 is CASSLAMNQPQHF. The CDR3, as DNA: TGTGCCAGCAGTTTGGCCATGAATCAGCCCCAGCATTTT.

V and J are TRBV12-3 or TRBV12-4 and TRBJ1-1; 8 bases fit TRBD1. V gave up 6 bases and J gave up 9 bases; unmatched junction bases: 6. CDR3 length: 12 residues. This CDR3 reads CASSSGTGKAFF. CDR3 in DNA: TGTGCCAGCAGCAGTGGGACAGGAAAAGCTTTCTTT.

The rearrangement uses TRBV19 and TRBJ2-5, with 10 nucleotides matching TRBD2. The germline CDR1 and CDR2 sequences are LNHDA and SQIVND (reference sequence). The junction had 9 bases not matched to a gene; V was cut back by 1 base and J by 4 bases. The CDR3 runs to 17 residues. The CDR3 is CASSIVLASGSRETQYF. The CDR3 DNA reads as TGTGCCAGTAGTATAGTTTTGGCTAGCGGGAGTAGAGAGACCCAGTACTTC.

The chain's CDR3 is CASSTTDRGRNQPQHF. DNA for the CDR3: TGTGCCAGCAGCACCACGGACAGGGGCCGGAATCAGCCCCAGCATTTT. The chain carries TRBV7-9 and TRBJ1-5; 9 nucleotides line up with TRBD1. With V trimmed by 5 bases and J by 4 bases, 9 bases remained unmatched. CDR1 is SEHNR, CDR2 FQNEAQ, per germline (reference sequence). The length of the CDR3 is 16 residues.